The clone carrying this T cell receptor beta chain showed up many times. The sample is drawn from a study of early T cells in non-severe SARS-CoV-2 infection. Germline V gene lookup returns CDR1 SQVTM and CDR2 ANQGSEA. Trimming stripped 3 bases from V and 8 bases from J, with 25 bases between. This CDR3 is built from 16 residues. As part of library construction, unique molecular identifiers were attached to individual cDNA molecules. TCRdb processed the 5' RACE reads anew with MiXCR; each CDR3 protein has one entry. In the table there are 65,000 to 95,000 distinct CDR3 sequences, approximately 5% of which are singletons.

The chain carries TRBV29-1 and TRBJ1-2, with no clear D. The sample here was whole blood, taken at baseline. This sequence originates from an adult who was a healthcare worker with PCR-confirmed SARS-CoV-2 infection or an uninfected control (not recorded which). The CDR3 DNA follows: TGCAGCGTTGAGGCCCTTGGAGTCCCCGTTGGTGCGGGCTACACCTTC. This codes for CSVEALGVPVGAGYTF.